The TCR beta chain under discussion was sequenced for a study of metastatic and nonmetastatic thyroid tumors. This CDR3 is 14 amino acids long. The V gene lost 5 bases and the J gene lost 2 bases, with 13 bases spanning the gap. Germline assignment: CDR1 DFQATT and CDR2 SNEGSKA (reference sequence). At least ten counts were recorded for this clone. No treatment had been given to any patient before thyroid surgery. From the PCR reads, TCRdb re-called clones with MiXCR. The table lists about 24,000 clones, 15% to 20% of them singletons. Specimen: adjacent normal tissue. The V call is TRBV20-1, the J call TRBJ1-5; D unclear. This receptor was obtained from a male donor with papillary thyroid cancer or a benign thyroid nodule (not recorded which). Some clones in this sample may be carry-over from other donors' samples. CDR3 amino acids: CSADPRNGNQPQHF. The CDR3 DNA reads TGCAGTGCTGACCCCCGAAACGGCAATCAGCCCCAGCATTTT.